This T cell receptor beta chain appears in the sequencing data of a study of a mutant IDH1 vaccine in newly diagnosed glioma. As for the study in general: Vaccination of patients was performed eight times, in weeks 1, 3, 5, 7, 11, 15, 19 and 23. Vaccination followed radiotherapy alone by 4-6 weeks, or accompanied temozolomide cycles. Earlier therapy was either radiotherapy, temozolomide, or both, and most got both.

Specified time point: week 11, during vaccination. Each dose delivered 300 ug of mutant IDH1 20-mer peptide subcutaneously with imiquimod. About this clone itself: The antigen is unknown.

J lost 4 bases, V lost 5 bases, and 4 bases had no gene match. Germline V CDR1 and CDR2: ENHRY, SYGVKD. The CDR3 runs to 15 residues. The data were produced by immunoSEQ multiplex PCR, yet TCRdb's version contains in-frame clones alone and is incomplete. The repertoire holds about 64,000 clones, around 84% seen once, with approximately 8.3% in the top ten. Specimen: PBMCs, collected from a glioma patient whose treatment included an IDH1 peptide vaccine. The genes are TRBV10-3 and TRBJ2-5, with 13 bases lining up with TRBD2. The TCR was taken from a woman between 50 and 59 years old with glioma. The CDR3 protein is CAISLRLAGGETQYF. For the CDR3, the DNA is TGTGCCATCAGTCTCAGACTAGCGGGGGGAGAGACCCAGTACTTC.